This TCR beta chain was recovered during a study of blood T cell repertoires in COVID-19. Study-level information: Sources were T cells, B-cell-depleted T cells, or PBMCs; the material itself was cDNA or gDNA.

The CDR3 runs 15 residues. CDR1 and CDR2 (germline): KGHSH, LQKENI. The ends were cut back, 0 bases at V and 5 bases at J, with 13 bases in the middle. Original methodology: Nucleated cell counts were estimated from reference gene primer amplification. Assay: immunoSEQ multiplex PCR; the TCRdb copy retains only in-frame clones and omits some. The V and J calls and clone size are taken from that table; D and trimming were inferred from the DNA. The repertoire holds around 150,000 clones, with about nine tenths as singletons. This TCR came from a woman aged 60-70 years who had recovered from COVID-19. This rearrangement joins TRBV18 to TRBJ1-1; TRBD1 is a possible D gene (5 bases). Material for sequencing was peripheral blood. The CDR3 here is CASSPPGGGKTEAFF. CDR3 sequence (DNA): TGTGCCAGCTCACCACCTGGGGGGGGTAAAACTGAAGCTTTCTTT.